The T cell receptor (beta chain) described here comes from a study of blood T cells in healthy people across ages. Remarks on this clonotype: Its antigen is undetermined.

Study-wide findings and caveats: PBMCs that were unsorted prevented a conclusive naive versus antigen-experienced comparison. While age rose, TCR beta diversity per million T cells dropped in a roughly linear way.

This CDR3 is built from 10 residues. In germline, CDR1 is MNHNY, CDR2 SVGAGI (reference sequence). Trimming cost V 3 bases and J 5 bases, with 1 base left between them. The donors, aged about 6 to 100, were healthy Caucasians from Russia. The authors ran a second PCR of 7 to 11 cycles using a sample-barcoded 5' primer and a J-beta primer mix. TCRdb passed the 5' RACE reads through MiXCR, listing each CDR3 protein once. The data show 700,000 to 950,000 distinct CDR3 sequences, with 58% seen just once and over 20% held by the top ten. The genes are TRBV6-6 and TRBJ2-5; unclear D gene. The TCR originated in a young man in good health. Sequencing used blood. CDR3 loop: CASSYETQYF. The CDR3 region has the DNA TGTGCCAGCAGTTATGAGACCCAGTACTTC.